Below, one T cell receptor beta chain is given with its context. Which antigen it targets is not known. No much larger clonotype is one base removed from it; base qualities were not supplied. Whole blood was collected in K2EDTA tubes by collaborating institutions according to the institutions' own protocols. For TCRbeta analysis, collaborators shipped samples as frozen whole blood, isolated PBMCs, or DNA extracted from either of those sample types. CDR1 KGHSH and CDR2 LQKENI are derived from the germline V gene. The CDR3, from cysteine to phenylalanine, totals 12 residues. The kept DNA is CDR3 alone, 36 bases in frame from the first base. The germline ends are 9 bases apart after V is trimmed by 2 bases and J by 8 bases. TCRbeta CDR3 regions were amplified from genomic DNA using the immunoSEQ Assay, a bias-controlled multiplex PCR. The original pipeline was this. Within the assay, amplification of reference gene primers was used to estimate how many nucleated cells each sample contained. To quantify the absolute abundance of each unique TCRbeta CDR3 rearrangement, sequence reads were collapsed and filtered. For each sample, productive Simpson clonality was calculated as the square root of Simpson's diversity index across productive rearrangements. The table was pulled from immuneACCESS by TCRdb, which kept in-frame rearrangements only. Such tables lose some clones; where checked, under half of the loss comes from unresolved V genes, and the rest has no known cause. From that table come the V and J calls and clone size; the DNA was used to work out D and trimming. The sample contains around 72,000 clones, around 76% of them found a single time. The ten largest clones add up to 18% of the sample.

The data belong to a study of blood T cell repertoires in COVID-19 (dated by TCRdb to between 2020 and 2021). General notes on the study: Samples covering the acute and convalescent phases of COVID-19 were provided by collaborators in the United States, Italy and Spain. The prospective study material was composed of cDNA or gDNA derived from T cells, B-cell-depleted T cells, or PBMCs. The dataset comprised deeply sampled blood TCRbeta repertoires from subjects exposed to, actively infected with, or recovered from COVID-19. The repertoires were released in a freely available public database meant as a resource for research on the immune response to SARS-CoV-2. The samples were drawn from two sources: the first 160 participants of the ongoing ImmuneRACE study, and over 1,000 subjects contributed by 6 global collaborators. Nearly every sample came with metadata listing a de-identified subject ID, COVID-19 status, age in years and sex. Where available, HLA class I and class II types were obtained from metadata supplied by the sample provider rather than from assay-based typing.

Beyond this particular receptor, the publication reports: Clinical and demographic metadata were provided uncurated, with the amount varying by source and participant.

Sequencing was carried out using peripheral blood. This TCR was recovered from a human donor in a cohort sampled during active COVID-19. Rearrangement joined TRBV18 to TRBJ1-2; the best D guess is TRBD1, with 5 bases matching. The CDR3 region has the sequence CASSPGANGYTF. The nucleotide sequence is TGTGCCAGCTCACCAGGGGCAAACGGCTACACCTTC.